A single sample is the source of the 4 T cell receptor beta chains below, sequenced in a study of regulatory T cells in long-lasting Graves disease. Relying on iRepertoire HTBI primers and Arm-PCR of CDR3 regions, the team built TCR beta libraries. TCRdb itself ran the multiplex PCR reads through MiXCR, one entry per CDR3 protein. The sample shows under 350,000 distinct CDR3 sequences, around a fifth of them seen only once. As for time point: persistent/refractory GD, antithyroid drugs over 5 years with positive TRAb. PBMC RNA served as the TCR library source. The sequencing used peripheral blood mononuclear cells (PBMCs), collected when the disease was refractory, from a patient treated with antithyroid drugs. These receptors all come from a female donor with Graves disease.

This sequence joins TRBV7-2 and TRBJ2-7, with D possibly matching TRBD2 (5 bases). The germline V gene has CDR1 SGHTA and CDR2 FQGNSA. The CDR3 spans 15 residues. Between the trimmed V and J ends, which lost 5 bases and 6 bases, there was a span of 20 bases. CDR3 coding DNA: TGTGCCAGCAGCCCGGAATTGCGTGAGGGCTCCGAGCAGTACTTC. Protein product: CASSPELREGSEQYF.

This clonotype was counted a few times. The chain couples TRBV6-1 to TRBJ2-7; TRBD1 matches at 10 bases. The CDR3 runs to 16 residues. CDR1 MNHNS and CDR2 SASEGT come from the germline V gene. V shed 3 bases, J shed 1 base, and the junction held 6 bases outside the gene matches. The CDR3 loop is CASSDIGTGVSYEQYF. The CDR3, as DNA: TGTGCCAGCAGTGACATAGGGACAGGGGTTTCCTACGAGCAGTACTTC.

This clonotype was picked up many times. This chain joins TRBV20-1 and TRBJ1-2; possibly TRBD1 for D (6 bases). CDR1 is DFQATT, CDR2 SNEGSKA, per germline (reference sequence). This CDR3 is built from 11 residues. The germline V and J ends were trimmed by 6 bases and 2 bases, with 7 bases remaining between them. Here the CDR3 reads CSATGNYGYTF. In nucleotides, the CDR3 is TGCAGTGCCACAGGGAACTATGGCTACACCTTC.

V usage is TRBV7-2 and J usage is TRBJ2-7; 7 bases map to TRBD2. V trimming: 1 base; J trimming: 1 base; junction bases outside the gene matches: 4. CDR1 is SGHTA and CDR2 is FQGNSA in the germline V gene. The CDR3 length is 15 residues. CDR3 coding DNA: TGTGCCAGCAGCTTAGACGGGAGGTTATCCTACGAGCAGTACTTC. This encodes CASSLDGRLSYEQYF.